One sample yielded the 10 T cell receptor beta chains listed below, sequenced in a study of human T cells and chemical hapten exposure. One entry per CDR3 protein, called by TCRdb with MiXCR from the RACE reads. The data contain 300,000 to 450,000 distinct CDR3 sequences, nearly 5% of them seen just once; the ten biggest clones take up under 3%. Time point of the sample: patch test 1, 2 weeks after DPC sensitization. The treatment here: therapeutic diphenylcyclopropenone sensitization with weekly scalp DPC. Here the sequenced sample was whole blood, taken in connection with sensitization to the hapten diphenylcyclopropenone (DPC). Receptors originate from a woman aged 45-65 years with alopecia areata. Some clones in this sample may be carry-over from other donors' samples.

This clonotype came up a few times. CDR3 nucleotides: TGTGCCAGCAAAATGGCTGGCGTGGGCTATGGCTACACCTTC. Protein product: CASKMAGVGYGYTF. The V call is TRBV27, the J call TRBJ1-2; no firm D call. Trimming shortened V by 7 bases and J by 4 bases, and 16 bases separated the two germline ends. Germline V gene data show CDR1 as MNHEY and CDR2 as SMNVEV (reference sequence). The CDR3 contains 14 residues.

About this clonotype: Since a much larger clone is just one base distant, this may be a read error. The rearrangement joins TRBV28 to TRBJ2-5; the match to TRBD1 covers 7 bases. This CDR3 has 16 amino acids. V lost 1 base and J lost 5; bases outside the gene matches: 10. Germline CDR1 and CDR2: MDHEN and SYDVKM. CDR3 amino acids: CASSLFPGGVGETQYF. DNA for the CDR3: TGTGCCAGCAGTTTATTCCCAGGGGGAGTCGGGGAGACCCAGTACTTC.

This clonotype appeared a few times. The chain's CDR3 is CASSSDLPRSYGNTIYF. CDR3 nucleotide sequence: TGTGCCAGCAGCTCCGACCTCCCCAGATCGTATGGAAACACCATATATTTT. The V gene is TRBV7-8, the J gene TRBJ1-3; D unclear. Germline V gene sequence: CDR1 SGHVS, CDR2 FQNEAQ. This CDR3 is built from 17 residues. The V end lost 4 bases, the J end lost 3 bases, and 19 bases lay between the germline ends.

The rearrangement links TRBV28 to TRBJ2-7; 8 positions agree with TRBD1. This CDR3 has 14 residues. CDR1 is MDHEN and CDR2 is SYDVKM in the germline V gene. Trimming at V came to 6 bases and at J to 2 bases, leaving 6 bases not matched to a gene. This chain's CDR3 is CASRGQGGTYEQYF. The CDR3 DNA sequence: TGTGCCAGCAGAGGACAGGGTGGCACCTACGAGCAGTACTTC.

This clonotype was observed at least ten times. The rearrangement links TRBV5-1 to TRBJ1-1; TRBD1 matches 8 bases. The CDR3 is made up of 16 amino acids. Germline V gene data show CDR1 as SGHRS and CDR2 as YFSETQ. V trimming: 4 bases; J trimming: 1 base; junction bases outside the gene matches: 9. CDR3 residues: CASSPQGQGTNTEAFF. The CDR3 DNA sequence: TGCGCCAGCAGCCCGCAAGGACAGGGAACGAACACTGAAGCTTTCTTT.

J is TRBJ2-7 and V is TRBV6-2 or TRBV6-3; TRBD2 agrees at 7 bases. The junction had 10 bases not matched to a gene; V was cut back by 10 bases and J by 4 bases. This CDR3 is 13 amino acids long. Germline V gene lookup returns CDR1 MNHEY and CDR2 SVGEGT. CDR3: CATREGLKYEQYF. The CDR3 DNA reads TGTGCCACAAGGGAGGGCCTGAAATACGAGCAGTACTTC.

The genes are TRBV20-1 and TRBJ2-1, with TRBD2 matching 11 bases. The germline V gene has CDR1 DFQATT and CDR2 SNEGSKA (reference sequence). The CDR3 extends over 13 amino acids. The CDR3 sequence: CSSTSGRRDEQFF. In DNA form, the CDR3 reads TGCAGCTCAACTAGCGGGAGAAGGGATGAGCAGTTCTTC.

Ten or more counts support this clonotype. The chain combines TRBV24-1 with TRBJ1-5; TRBD1 matches at 10 bases. Germline lookup yields CDR1 KGHDR and CDR2 SFDVKD. The CDR3 runs 18 residues. J gave up 2 bases and V 2 bases, and 8 bases lay outside the gene matches. DNA for the CDR3: TGTGCCACCAGTGATTCGGGACAGGGGCACATAGGCAATCAGCCCCAGCATTTT. This sequence encodes CATSDSGQGHIGNQPQHF.

This clonotype was seen many times. V gene TRBV7-3 combines with J gene TRBJ2-6, with D unresolved. The V end lost 2 bases, the J end lost 0 bases, and 11 bases lay between the germline ends. The CDR3 length is 17 residues. Germline V CDR1 and CDR2: SGHTA, FQGTGA. CDR3 DNA: TGTGCCAGCAGCTTATATACAGTACCCTCTGGGGCCAACGTCCTGACTTTC. It yields the protein CASSLYTVPSGANVLTF.

This clonotype was counted at least ten times. The chain employs TRBV29-1 and TRBJ1-2; D is undetermined. The V gene's germline CDR1 is SQVTM and CDR2 ANQGSEA. V was cut by 0 bases and J by 2 bases, with 13 bases left in between. CDR3 size: 15 residues. Here the CDR3 DNA reads TGCAGCGTTGAAGATCTTGGTCGAAACAACTATGGCTACACCTTC. Its translation is CSVEDLGRNNYGYTF.